The present T cell receptor (beta chain) was sequenced within a study of cytomegalovirus exposure and HLA in healthy donors. Points from the study as a whole: TRBV6-2, TRBV6-3 and other indistinguishable V segments were excluded. The majority of TCR sequences were rare, yet some public TCRs appeared in many donors.

Concerning this clone itself: Its antigen is unknown.

The PCR had 60 Vbeta and 13 Jbeta primers. Profiling relied on immunoSEQ multiplex PCR, and the TCRdb table lists in-frame clones only, not all of them. The repertoire holds around 150,000 clones, with around four fifths as singletons. The CDR3 runs 14 residues. Per germline, CDR1 PRHDT and CDR2 FYEKMQ (reference sequence). Trimming took off 5 bases at V and 7 bases at J, with 15 bases between the two ends. Sequencing used PBMCs. The chain recombines TRBV13 with TRBJ2-1; TRBD2 is a possible D gene (5 bases). The TCR originated in a woman under 40 in good health and CMV-seronegative. CDR3 loop: CASSPQLVLNEQFF. CDR3 bases: TGTGCCAGCAGCCCACAACTAGTTTTAAATGAGCAGTTCTTC.